These 28 T cell receptor beta chains share one sample of origin, sequenced in a study of metastatic and nonmetastatic thyroid tumors. TCRdb reanalyzed the PCR reads with MiXCR. There are 22,000 or so clones in the sample; around 21% occur only once, and 25% to 35% lies in the top ten. Patients were all untreated before their thyroid surgery. The sample was blood. These TCRs come from a female donor with papillary thyroid cancer or a benign thyroid nodule (not recorded which). Some clones in this sample may be carry-over from other donors' samples.

The table lists this clone with many counts. The CDR3 DNA follows: TGTGCCAGCGACGTAGCGGGAGATAGGGTGGGTGAGCAGTTCTTC. This sequence encodes CASDVAGDRVGEQFF. The chain is built from TRBV9 and TRBJ2-1; TRBD2 matches at 9 bases. CDR3 length equals 15 residues. V lost 7 bases, J lost 9 bases, and 14 bases stayed unmatched. Looked up from germline, CDR1 is SGDLS and CDR2 is YYNGEE.

This chain links TRBV30 with TRBJ1-6, with D possibly being TRBD1 (5 bases). This CDR3 has 16 residues. The V end lost 0 bases, the J end lost 8 bases, and 17 bases lay between the germline ends. Germline CDR1 is GTSNPN and CDR2 is SVGIG (reference sequence). CDR3 loop: CAWSVAGPGTHSPLHF. As DNA, the CDR3 is TGTGCCTGGAGTGTCGCAGGGCCCGGGACTCATTCACCCCTCCACTTT.

A note on this clone: One base away lies a much larger clone, so this may be a sequencing read error. The same CDR3 also results from other DNA sequences found in this sample. The J gene is TRBJ1-1, the V gene TRBV5-5; D gene ambiguous. From germline, CDR1 is SGHKS and CDR2 YYEKEE (reference sequence). The V end lost 5 bases, the J end lost 0 bases, and 11 bases lay between the germline ends. There are 14 residues in the CDR3. CDR3 in amino acids: CASSLHQMNTEAFF. The CDR3 bases are TGTGCCAGCAGTTTGCATCAGATGAACACTGAAGCTTTCTTT.

This clone ranks as medium-sized. The chain couples TRBV24-1 to TRBJ2-5; no reliable D call. The CDR3 is 13 residues long. V shed 8 bases and J shed 3 bases, with 12 bases lying between them. Germline loops: CDR1 KGHDR, CDR2 SFDVKD. In DNA form, the CDR3 reads TGTGCCACCAATAGCCGCCTGGAAGAGACCCAGTACTTC. This encodes CATNSRLEETQYF.

Ten or more counts support this clone. The J gene is TRBJ1-4, the V gene TRBV7-9; maybe TRBD1 (5 bases). This CDR3 comprises 17 residues. Germline CDR1 reads SEHNR; CDR2 reads FQNEAQ (reference sequence). Trimming cost V 5 bases and J 6 bases, with 22 bases left between them. Here the CDR3 DNA reads TGTGCCAGCAGCCCCGGTGCCGGGGTTGTGGGGGATGAAAAACTGTTTTTT. This encodes CASSPGAGVVGDEKLFF. Supplemented by reference TRBV7-9 and TRBJ1-4, the full variable domain reads DTGVSQNPRHKITKRGQNVTFRCDPISEHNRLYWYRQTLGQGPEFLTYFQNEAQLEKSRLLSDRFSAERPKGSFSTLEIQRTEQGDSAMYLCASSPGAGVVGDEKLFFGSGTQLSVL.

This clone has ten or more counts. The CDR3 DNA follows: TGTGCCAGCAGCTTAATTGGCTCACAAGATACGCAGTATTTT. As protein: CASSLIGSQDTQYF. The rearrangement links TRBV7-3 to TRBJ2-3, with D uncertain. The V and J ends lost 1 base and 5 bases respectively, with 10 bases between them. The germline CDR1 and CDR2 sequences are SGHTA and FQGTGA. The CDR3 consists of 14 residues.

This clone was seen repeatedly, ten times or more. Other DNA sequences within the sample encode an identical CDR3. The chain joins TRBV5-1 to TRBJ1-6; D is uncertain. Trimming took 0 bases from V and 7 from J, leaving 14 bases between them. The CDR3 loop spans 16 amino acids. The germline V gene encodes CDR1 SGHRS and CDR2 YFSETQ. The CDR3 here is CASSLEVRTENSPLHF. Here the CDR3 DNA reads TGCGCCAGCAGCTTGGAGGTAAGGACGGAGAATTCACCCCTCCACTTT.

Many counts were recorded for this clone. One base away lies a much larger clone, so this may be a sequencing read error. Additional DNA sequences in this sample encode the identical CDR3. The chain combines TRBV2 with TRBJ2-1; no reliable D call. The CDR3 has 11 amino acids. Germline CDR1 is SNHLY and CDR2 is FYNNEI. Trimming shortened V by 2 bases and J by 16 bases, and 12 bases separated the two germline ends. The CDR3 loop reads CASSEPPTQFF. The CDR3 DNA follows: TGTGCCAGCAGTGAACCTCCAACGCAATTCTTC.

Notes on this clone: A much larger clone sits a single nucleotide away, making a read error possible. This chain joins TRBV5-6 and TRBJ2-6, with D unclear. CDR3 size: 17 residues. Germline assignment: CDR1 SGHDT and CDR2 YYEEEE. In DNA, the CDR3 is TGTGCCATCAGCTTGGCCGGCAGCTTCTCTGGGGCCAACGTCCTGACTTTC. Translation: CAISLAGSFSGANVLTF.

This clone was detected many times. This chain uses TRBV2 with TRBJ2-1, with 11 nucleotides matching TRBD2. From germline, CDR1 is SNHLY and CDR2 FYNNEI. CDR3 length: 16 amino acids. V shed 5 bases, J shed 8 bases, and the junction held 11 bases outside the gene matches. This CDR3 is CASSFSRASGGYEQFF. CDR3 sequence (DNA): TGTGCCAGCAGTTTTTCCAGGGCTAGCGGGGGGTATGAGCAGTTCTTC.

The chain is built from TRBV11-2 and TRBJ2-3; 10 bases match TRBD1. V lost 5 bases and J lost 5; bases outside the gene matches: 7. The germline V gene has CDR1 SGHAT and CDR2 FQNNGV. The CDR3 length is 15 residues. CDR3 loop: CASSAGGQGEDTQYF. The DNA for the CDR3 is TGTGCCAGCAGCGCGGGAGGACAGGGGGAAGATACGCAGTATTTT.

This clone appeared a few times. The chain combines TRBV20-1 with TRBJ2-7; D ambiguous. There are 15 residues in the CDR3. CDR1 DFQATT and CDR2 SNEGSKA come from the germline V gene (reference sequence). The ends were cut back, 5 bases at V and 1 base at J, with 18 bases in the middle. CDR3 in amino acids: CSAGRTIWGSYEQYF. Written as DNA, the CDR3 is TGCAGTGCTGGACGAACTATCTGGGGATCCTACGAGCAGTACTTC.

The sample holds many counts of this clone. The chain links TRBV18 to TRBJ1-1; D might be TRBD1 (6 bases). There are 16 residues in the CDR3. Trimming took off 2 bases at V and 1 base at J, with 14 bases between the two ends. Per germline, CDR1 KGHSH and CDR2 LQKENI. CDR3 in DNA: TGTGCCAGCTCACCAGGACAGTGGAAGACGAACACTGAAGCTTTCTTT. This gives the protein CASSPGQWKTNTEAFF.

This clone was seen a few times. A read error may be the cause here, since a much bigger clone is one base away. Other DNA sequences within the sample encode an identical CDR3. The chain uses TRBV5-6 and TRBJ1-6; 7 bases are a match to TRBD1. This CDR3 contains 15 residues. CDR1 and CDR2 from the germline V gene are SGHDT and YYEEEE. With 0 bases clipped from V and 10 bases from J, the junction kept 7 bases outside the gene matches. The chain's CDR3 is CASSLVAGGNSPLHF. The CDR3 nucleotides are TGTGCCAGCAGCTTGGTCGCAGGGGGTAACTCACCCCTCCACTTT.

This clone appeared many times. The rearrangement links TRBV28 to TRBJ1-2; D remains unclear. With 8 bases removed from V and 4 bases from J, the gap between germline ends came to 14 bases. Looked up from germline, CDR1 is MDHEN and CDR2 is SYDVKM. The CDR3 runs to 13 residues. CDR3 sequence: CASEEGSSYGYTF. The CDR3, as DNA: TGTGCCAGCGAAGAGGGTAGTAGCTATGGCTACACCTTC.

This clone was detected many times. V is TRBV7-2 and J is TRBJ2-5, with D tentatively TRBD2 (6 bases). CDR1 is SGHTA, CDR2 FQGNSA, per germline. The V end was cut by 5 bases, the J end by 4 bases, with 14 bases between. CDR3 length: 14 residues. The CDR3 sequence: CASSLALGGETQYF. The CDR3 DNA reads TGTGCCAGCAGCCTGGCTCTCGGGGGAGAGACCCAGTACTTC.

This clone was found a few times. The rearrangement joins TRBV30 to TRBJ1-1; no reliable D call. CDR1 is GTSNPN, CDR2 SVGIG, per germline (reference sequence). Trimming pared 5 bases from V and 5 bases from J, leaving 9 bases between. The CDR3 sequence is 11 residues long. This CDR3 is CAWFRRTEAFF. Written as DNA, the CDR3 is TGTGCCTGGTTTAGGAGAACTGAAGCTTTCTTT.

The chain recombines TRBV30 with TRBJ1-4; 10 bases fit TRBD1. Germline lookup yields CDR1 GTSNPN and CDR2 SVGIG (reference sequence). There are 14 residues in the CDR3. Trimming at V came to 2 bases and at J to 6 bases, leaving 3 bases not matched to a gene. As DNA, the CDR3 is TGTGCCTGGAGTCGGGACAGGGGACATGAAAAACTGTTTTTT. Translating gives CAWSRDRGHEKLFF. Using reference TRBV30 and TRBJ1-4 for the parts outside the CDR3, the full variable domain is SQTIHQWPATLVQPVGSPLSLECTVEGTSNPNLYWYRQAAGRGLQLLFYSVGIGQISSEVPQNLSASRPQDRQFILSSKKLLLSDSGFYLCAWSRDRGHEKLFFGSGTQLSVL.

Many counts were recorded for this clone. A much larger clone differs by one base, so this may be a read error. The V call is TRBV27, the J call TRBJ1-1, with TRBD1 as a possible D gene (6 bases). This CDR3 is 15 amino acids long. V was shortened by 5 bases and J by 4 bases, with 17 bases between the two germline ends. Per the germline V gene, CDR1 is MNHEY and CDR2 is SMNVEV (reference sequence). For the CDR3, the DNA is TGTGCCAGCAGTATCACCGACAGGAGGAGCACTGAAGCTTTCTTT. As protein: CASSITDRRSTEAFF.

Turning to this clone: An end of the junction differs from the germline gene, which may be a read error. The rearrangement uses TRBV13 and TRBJ2-3; TRBD2 aligns across 7 bases. CDR3 length: 16 amino acids. Germline CDR1 is PRHDT and CDR2 is FYEKMQ (reference sequence). The CDR3 reads CASSLGAGYPTDTPYF. Written as DNA, the CDR3 is TGTGCCAGCAGCTTAGGAGCGGGGTACCCCACAGATACGCCGTATTTT.

This clone has a count of ten or more. V gene TRBV15 combines with J gene TRBJ1-2, with TRBD1 matching over 8 bases. There are 14 residues in the CDR3. Germline assignment: CDR1 LNHNV and CDR2 YYDKDF (reference sequence). V shed 2 bases and J 7 bases; nucleotides not matched to a gene: 6. DNA for the CDR3: TGTGCCACCAGCAGATCCGTGACAGGGGTTGGCTACACCTTC. Amino acid sequence: CATSRSVTGVGYTF.

This clone was seen many times. A much larger clone differs from this one at a single base, so this may be a read error. Other nucleotide sequences in the sample specify the same CDR3. The CDR3 here is CAWTGGYNEQFF. CDR3 sequence (DNA): TGTGCCTGGACAGGGGGGTACAATGAGCAGTTCTTC. J is TRBJ2-1 and V is TRBV30; D might be TRBD1 (7 bases). This CDR3 is built from 12 residues. Germline values: CDR1 GTSNPN, CDR2 SVGIG (reference sequence). The V gene lost 4 bases and the J gene lost 4 bases, with 8 bases spanning the gap.

Ten or more counts support this clone. V usage is TRBV27 and J usage is TRBJ2-5, with no clear D. The CDR3 extends over 12 amino acids. Germline loops: CDR1 MNHEY, CDR2 SMNVEV (reference sequence). The V gene lost 5 bases and the J gene lost 3 bases, with 7 bases spanning the gap. The CDR3 region has the DNA TGTGCCAGCAGTCGCGGCGAAGAGACCCAGTACTTC. Translation: CASSRGEETQYF.

This clone was detected only a few times. The chain uses TRBV28 and TRBJ2-5; 12 bases agree with TRBD1. V lost 7 bases and J lost 8; bases outside the gene matches: 11. Germline CDR1 is MDHEN and CDR2 is SYDVKM. The CDR3 is 15 amino acids. Here the CDR3 reads CASIHRDRGRDTQYF. The CDR3 DNA is TGTGCCAGCATCCACCGGGACAGGGGGCGAGATACCCAGTACTTC.

A few counts support this clone. A read error may explain this, as a much larger clone is one base away. The V gene is TRBV5-4, the J gene TRBJ1-1; no reliable D call. The CDR3 has 12 amino acids. Germline V gene data show CDR1 as SGHNT and CDR2 as YYREEE (reference sequence). CDR3 bases: TGTGCCAGCAGCTTCGCCGGTACTGAAGCTTCCTTT. Amino acids: CASSFAGTEASF.

At least ten counts were recorded for this clone. The rearrangement links TRBV6-6 to TRBJ2-4; 9 bases line up with TRBD2. The germline V gene encodes CDR1 MNHNY and CDR2 SVGAGI (reference sequence). This CDR3 spans 19 amino acids. V shed 3 bases, J shed 8 bases, and the junction held 20 bases outside the gene matches. CDR3 sequence: CASSYPPGSGRASRDIQYF. CDR3 coding DNA: TGTGCCAGCAGTTATCCTCCAGGTAGCGGGAGAGCCTCAAGAGACATTCAGTACTTC.

The chain combines TRBV19 with TRBJ2-7; 10 nucleotides agree with TRBD1. This CDR3 spans 14 amino acids. Germline V gene sequence: CDR1 LNHDA, CDR2 SQIVND (reference sequence). The V gene end was trimmed by 6 bases and the J gene end by 0 bases; junction bases not matched to a gene: 2. CDR3 region: CASSRTGGSYEQYF. The CDR3 nucleotides read TGTGCCAGTAGCCGGACAGGGGGCTCCTACGAGCAGTACTTC.

This clone was found many times. The chain carries TRBV20-1 and TRBJ2-2, with D uncertain. V lost 6 bases and J lost 2, with 4 bases in between. Germline assignment: CDR1 DFQATT and CDR2 SNEGSKA (reference sequence). The CDR3 is 11 amino acids. In DNA, the CDR3 is TGCAGTGCAGCTAACACCGGGGAGCTGTTTTTT. This encodes CSAANTGELFF.